The rows below give T cell receptor beta chains drawn from one sample of a study of shared clonotypes between healthy human individuals. TCRdb's table, derived via immunoSEQ multiplex PCR, lists solely in-frame clones and lacks some. This sample carries approximately 2.5 million clones, roughly 92% of them seen once, and the ten largest clones take under 0.15%. Material: naive CD4+ T cells sorted from blood. All receptors come from a young man in good health. Both conserved end residues are part of each CDR3. D genes are given only for firm matches. Expanded clones get a size class; other rows say once, few or many, or leave the size out.

v_gene: TRBV7-2; len: 14; j_gene: TRBJ2-7; d_gene: TRBD1; abundance: once; CDR3aa: CASSASTGGYEQYF; CDR3nt: TGTGCCAGCAGCGCCTCGACAGGGGGATACGAGCAGTACTTC
v_gene: TRBV28; len: 15; j_gene: TRBJ1-3; d_gene: TRBD1; abundance: .; CDR3aa: CASSQTGVAGNTIYF; CDR3nt: TGTGCCAGCAGCCAGACAGGGGTGGCTGGAAACACCATATATTTT
v_gene: TRBV7-2; len: 13; j_gene: TRBJ2-5; d_gene: TRBD2; abundance: .; CDR3aa: CARVAGEAETQYF; CDR3nt: TGTGCCAGGGTAGCGGGGGAGGCAGAGACCCAGTACTTC
v_gene: TRBV6-5; len: 14; j_gene: TRBJ1-6; d_gene: TRBD1; abundance: .; CDR3aa: CASQGGSYNSPLHF; CDR3nt: TGTGCCAGCCAAGGGGGCAGCTATAATTCACCCCTCCACTTT
v_gene: TRBV7-8; len: 15; j_gene: TRBJ2-7; d_gene: TRBD2; abundance: .; CDR3aa: CASSWGLASSYEQYF; CDR3nt: TGTGCCAGCAGCTGGGGACTAGCGAGCTCCTACGAGCAGTACTTC
v_gene: TRBV5-1; len: 16; j_gene: TRBJ1-6; d_gene: .; abundance: .; CDR3aa: CASSLGGAQGNSPLHF; CDR3nt: TGCGCCAGCAGCTTGGGAGGGGCGCAGGGAAATTCACCCCTCCACTTT
v_gene: TRBV19; len: 13; j_gene: TRBJ1-5; d_gene: TRBD1; abundance: .; CDR3aa: CASSAHRGQPQHF; CDR3nt: TGTGCCAGTAGTGCCCACAGGGGCCAGCCCCAGCATTTT
v_gene: TRBV30; len: 13; j_gene: TRBJ1-2; d_gene: TRBD1; abundance: .; CDR3aa: CAWSTGAAYGYTF; CDR3nt: TGTGCCTGGAGTACAGGGGCAGCATATGGCTACACCTTC
v_gene: TRBV29-1; len: 15; j_gene: TRBJ2-5; d_gene: TRBD1; abundance: .; CDR3aa: CSVPEGTGFGETQYF; CDR3nt: TGCAGCGTTCCCGAGGGGACAGGGTTCGGAGAGACCCAGTACTTC
v_gene: TRBV5-1; len: 13; j_gene: TRBJ1-2; d_gene: .; abundance: .; CDR3aa: CASSLDASYGYTF; CDR3nt: TGCGCCAGCAGCTTGGATGCGAGCTATGGCTACACCTTC
v_gene: TRBV5-6; len: 18; j_gene: TRBJ1-1; d_gene: .; abundance: .; CDR3aa: CASSFFGADTYFNTEAFF; CDR3nt: TGTGCCAGCAGCTTCTTCGGCGCGGACACGTATTTTAACACTGAAGCTTTCTTT
v_gene: TRBV18; len: 17; j_gene: TRBJ2-1; d_gene: TRBD2; abundance: .; CDR3aa: CASSPRASGSNDNEQFF; CDR3nt: TGTGCCAGCTCACCACGGGCTAGCGGGAGTAATGACAATGAGCAGTTCTTC
v_gene: TRBV18; len: 12; j_gene: TRBJ2-5; d_gene: .; abundance: .; CDR3aa: CASSPSQETQYF; CDR3nt: TGTGCCAGCTCACCCTCCCAAGAGACCCAGTACTTC
v_gene: TRBV6-1; len: 14; j_gene: TRBJ2-7; d_gene: TRBD1; abundance: .; CDR3aa: CASSRGDRVYQQYF; CDR3nt: TGTGCCAGCAGCAGGGGGGACAGGGTTTATCAGCAGTACTTC
v_gene: TRBV5-6; len: 11; j_gene: TRBJ2-1; d_gene: .; abundance: .; CDR3aa: CASSLETEQFF; CDR3nt: TGTGCCAGCAGCTTGGAGACTGAGCAGTTCTTC
v_gene: TRBV28; len: 12; j_gene: TRBJ2-7; d_gene: .; abundance: .; CDR3aa: CASSQVRYEQYF; CDR3nt: TGTGCCAGCAGTCAGGTCCGGTACGAGCAGTACTTC
v_gene: TRBV9; len: 15; j_gene: TRBJ2-5; d_gene: .; abundance: once; CDR3aa: CASSVDVRAGETQYF; CDR3nt: TGTGCCAGCAGCGTAGATGTCAGGGCGGGGGAGACCCAGTACTTC
v_gene: TRBV19; len: 13; j_gene: TRBJ1-2; d_gene: .; abundance: .; CDR3aa: CASSTDRNYGYTF; CDR3nt: TGTGCCAGTAGTACCGACAGAAACTATGGCTACACCTTC
v_gene: TRBV10-1; len: 17; j_gene: TRBJ1-2; d_gene: .; abundance: .; CDR3aa: CASNAFALHTLNYGYTF; CDR3nt: TGCGCCAGCAATGCCTTCGCCCTTCATACGCTTAACTATGGCTACACCTTC
v_gene: TRBV6-1; len: 14; j_gene: TRBJ1-1; d_gene: .; abundance: .; CDR3aa: CASSEAERNTEAFF; CDR3nt: TGTGCCAGCAGTGAAGCTGAACGGAACACTGAAGCTTTCTTT
v_gene: TRBV27; len: 12; j_gene: TRBJ2-7; d_gene: TRBD1; abundance: .; CDR3aa: CASGEIRGEQYF; CDR3nt: TGTGCCAGCGGTGAGATCAGGGGGGAGCAGTACTTC
v_gene: TRBV6-1; len: 13; j_gene: TRBJ2-7; d_gene: .; abundance: .; CDR3aa: CASRREKPYEQYF; CDR3nt: TGTGCCAGCAGGAGGGAGAAACCCTACGAGCAGTACTTC
v_gene: TRBV6-1; len: 15; j_gene: TRBJ2-3; d_gene: .; abundance: .; CDR3aa: CASLTRTARTDTQYF; CDR3nt: TGTGCCAGCCTTACCCGGACAGCCCGCACAGATACGCAGTATTTT
v_gene: TRBV5-3; len: 19; j_gene: TRBJ2-1; d_gene: TRBD2; abundance: .; CDR3aa: CARSLVGGTSGRAIGEQFF; CDR3nt: TGTGCCAGAAGCTTGGTTGGGGGGACTAGCGGGAGGGCCATTGGTGAGCAGTTCTTC
v_gene: TRBV6-1; len: 15; j_gene: TRBJ1-6; d_gene: .; abundance: .; CDR3aa: CASSERQGKDSPLHF; CDR3nt: TGTGCCAGCAGTGAACGGCAGGGGAAGGACTCACCCCTCCACTTT
v_gene: TRBV13; len: 14; j_gene: TRBJ2-7; d_gene: TRBD1; abundance: once; CDR3aa: CASSYGDRGYEQYF; CDR3nt: TGTGCCAGCAGCTATGGGGACAGGGGATACGAGCAGTACTTC
v_gene: TRBV27; len: 13; j_gene: TRBJ2-5; d_gene: .; abundance: once; CDR3aa: CASSLFGGKTQYF; CDR3nt: TGTGCCAGCAGTTTATTTGGGGGAAAGACCCAGTACTTC
v_gene: TRBV10-1; len: 16; j_gene: TRBJ2-1; d_gene: TRBD1; abundance: few; CDR3aa: CASSEKVAGGRDEQFF; CDR3nt: TGCGCCAGCAGTGAGAAGGTTGCAGGGGGCCGGGATGAGCAGTTCTTC
v_gene: TRBV20-1; len: 11; j_gene: TRBJ1-1; d_gene: .; abundance: .; CDR3aa: CSPRSGTEAFF; CDR3nt: TGCAGTCCCAGGAGTGGCACTGAAGCTTTCTTT
v_gene: TRBV21-1; len: 16; j_gene: TRBJ2-1; d_gene: .; abundance: .; CDR3aa: CASSKLGAGLYNEQFF; CDR3nt: TGTGCCAGCAGCAAATTAGGCGCAGGGCTCTACAATGAGCAGTTCTTC
v_gene: TRBV9; len: 13; j_gene: TRBJ1-1; d_gene: .; abundance: .; CDR3aa: CASSPRTDGEAFF; CDR3nt: TGTGCCAGCAGCCCCCGGACTGATGGGGAAGCTTTCTTT
v_gene: TRBV6-5; len: 12; j_gene: TRBJ1-6; d_gene: .; abundance: .; CDR3aa: CASGANNSPLHF; CDR3nt: TGTGCCAGCGGAGCAAATAATTCACCCCTCCACTTT
v_gene: TRBV5-1; len: 14; j_gene: TRBJ1-2; d_gene: .; abundance: once; CDR3aa: CASSFSGANYGYTF; CDR3nt: TGCGCCAGCAGCTTCTCAGGAGCTAACTATGGCTACACCTTC
v_gene: TRBV5-4; len: 16; j_gene: TRBJ2-7; d_gene: TRBD1; abundance: .; CDR3aa: CASSLAYRDRSYEQYF; CDR3nt: TGTGCCAGCAGCTTGGCTTACCGGGACAGGTCCTACGAGCAGTACTTC
v_gene: TRBV30; len: 16; j_gene: TRBJ1-5; d_gene: .; abundance: .; CDR3aa: CAWVPKRATGNQPQHF; CDR3nt: TGTGCCTGGGTCCCCAAAAGGGCCACTGGCAATCAGCCCCAGCATTTT
v_gene: TRBV18; len: 13; j_gene: TRBJ2-4; d_gene: .; abundance: once; CDR3aa: CASSPPSKNIQYF; CDR3nt: TGTGCCAGCTCACCACCCTCCAAAAACATTCAGTACTTC
v_gene: TRBV28; len: 14; j_gene: TRBJ1-3; d_gene: .; abundance: .; CDR3aa: CASSAPGSGNTIYF; CDR3nt: TGTGCCAGCAGCGCCCCGGGGTCTGGAAACACCATATATTTT
v_gene: TRBV6-5; len: 14; j_gene: TRBJ1-3; d_gene: .; abundance: .; CDR3aa: CASMRLSSGNTIYF; CDR3nt: TGTGCCAGCATGAGGTTAAGCTCTGGAAACACCATATATTTT
v_gene: TRBV19; len: 14; j_gene: TRBJ2-3; d_gene: TRBD2; abundance: .; CDR3aa: CASSAGGVTDTQYF; CDR3nt: TGTGCCAGTAGTGCGGGAGGGGTCACAGATACGCAGTATTTT
v_gene: TRBV6-5; len: 14; j_gene: TRBJ1-2; d_gene: .; abundance: .; CDR3aa: CASSKTDGPYGYTF; CDR3nt: TGTGCCAGCAGCAAGACCGACGGGCCTTATGGCTACACCTTC
v_gene: TRBV9; len: 14; j_gene: TRBJ2-5; d_gene: TRBD1; abundance: .; CDR3aa: CASSVDRGGETQYF; CDR3nt: TGTGCCAGCAGCGTGGACAGGGGAGGGGAGACCCAGTACTTC
v_gene: TRBV6-5; len: 14; j_gene: TRBJ2-6; d_gene: .; abundance: .; CDR3aa: CASSSGSGANVLTF; CDR3nt: TGTGCCAGCAGTTCGGGCTCTGGGGCCAACGTCCTGACTTTC